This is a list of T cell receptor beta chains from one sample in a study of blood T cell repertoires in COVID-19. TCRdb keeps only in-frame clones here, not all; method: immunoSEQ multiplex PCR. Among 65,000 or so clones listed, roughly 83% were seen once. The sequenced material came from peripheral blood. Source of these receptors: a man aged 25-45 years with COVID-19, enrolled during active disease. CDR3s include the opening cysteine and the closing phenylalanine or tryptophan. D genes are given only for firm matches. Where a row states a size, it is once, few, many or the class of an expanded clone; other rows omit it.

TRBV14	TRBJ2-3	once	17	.	TGTGCCAGCAGCCAAGAGGGAGGGCTGACCGTACAGGGTACGCAGTATTTT	CASSQEGGLTVQGTQYF
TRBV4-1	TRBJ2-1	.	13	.	TGCGCCAGCAGCCGCCGGACTCAAAATGAGCAGTTCTTC	CASSRRTQNEQFF
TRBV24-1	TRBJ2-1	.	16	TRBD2	TGTGCCACCAGTGAAGCGGGACTAGCGGGAGTTGGTGAGCAGTTCTTC	CATSEAGLAGVGEQFF
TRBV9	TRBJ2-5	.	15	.	TGTGCCAGCAGCGTAGGACAGTCCCAGGGGGAGACCCAGTACTTC	CASSVGQSQGETQYF
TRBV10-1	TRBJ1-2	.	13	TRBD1	TGCGCCAGCAGTTCGACAGGGTCCGGTGGCTACACCTTC	CASSSTGSGGYTF
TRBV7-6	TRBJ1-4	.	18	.	TGTGCCAGCAGCTTAGCGGTCGCGATGTGGGCAGAAAATGAAAAACTGTTTTTT	CASSLAVAMWAENEKLFF
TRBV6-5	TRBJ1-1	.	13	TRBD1	TGTGCCAGCAGGAGGGACAGGGACACTGAAGCTTTCTTT	CASRRDRDTEAFF
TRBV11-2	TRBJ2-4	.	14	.	TGTGCCAGCAGCTTAGAGAGAGGGGGAAACATTCAGTACTTC	CASSLERGGNIQYF
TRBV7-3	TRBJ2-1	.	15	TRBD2	TGTGCCAGCAGCTTGGAGGGCGGGAGGTTCGTTGAGCAGTTCTTC	CASSLEGGRFVEQFF
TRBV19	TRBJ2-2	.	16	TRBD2	TGTGCCAGTAGAAGGACTAGCGGAGCGAACACCGGGGAGCTGTTTTTT	CASRRTSGANTGELFF
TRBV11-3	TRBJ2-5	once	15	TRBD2	TGTGCCAGCATCGAAACTAGCGGGAGGATTGGGACCCAGTACTTC	CASIETSGRIGTQYF
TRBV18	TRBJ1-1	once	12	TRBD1	TGTGCCAGCTCACCGGGACAGCCTGAAGCTTTCTTT	CASSPGQPEAFF
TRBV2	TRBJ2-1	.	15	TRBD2	TGTGCCAGCAGTGAGGGTACTAGCGGGACCAATGAGCAGTTCTTC	CASSEGTSGTNEQFF
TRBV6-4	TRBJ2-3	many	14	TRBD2	TGTGCCAGCAGTGAAGGACTAGCGGGAGATACGCAGTATTTT	CASSEGLAGDTQYF
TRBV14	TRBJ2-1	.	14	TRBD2	TGTGCCAGCAGCCAAAGCGGGAGAGGCGATGAGCAGTTCTTC	CASSQSGRGDEQFF
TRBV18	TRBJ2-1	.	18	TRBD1	TGTGCCAGCTCACCACCCCGGACAGGGGAAAGTGACTACAATGAGCAGTTCTTC	CASSPPRTGESDYNEQFF
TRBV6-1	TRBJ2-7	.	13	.	TGTGCCGTCTCAGGGGCAGGGGCCTACGAGCAGTACTTC	CAVSGAGAYEQYF
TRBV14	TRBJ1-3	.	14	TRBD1	TGTGCCAGCAGCTATATGACAGGGGGCCACACCATATATTTT	CASSYMTGGHTIYF
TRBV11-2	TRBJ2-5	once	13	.	TGTGCCAGCAGCCCGGGACAACAAGAGACCCAGTACTTC	CASSPGQQETQYF
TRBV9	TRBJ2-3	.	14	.	TGTGCCAGCAGCTCTGGAGTGAGGACAGATACGCAGTATTTT	CASSSGVRTDTQYF
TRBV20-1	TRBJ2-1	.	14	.	TGCAGTGCTAGTAAAGGGGCCCCAGGGTACGAGCAGTTCTTC	CSASKGAPGYEQFF
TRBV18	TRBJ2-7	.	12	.	TGTGCCAGCTCACCACAGTCTAGGGAGCAGTACTTC	CASSPQSREQYF
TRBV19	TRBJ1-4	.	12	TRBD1	TGTGCCAGTAGTGGGACAGATGAAGAACTGTTTTTT	CASSGTDEELFF
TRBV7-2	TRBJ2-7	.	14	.	TGTGCCAGCAGCCCCAGGGTGGCAGACTACGAGCAGTACTTC	CASSPRVADYEQYF